A selection of T cell receptor beta chains follows, all from one sample in a study of shared clonotypes between healthy human individuals. Profiled with immunoSEQ multiplex PCR; TCRdb holds only in-frame clones, not every one. Of around 600,000 clones listed, 85% to 95% are singletons. The source material was naive CD8+ T cells sorted from blood. The receptors stem from a woman in her thirties in good health. Each CDR3 is given with its conserved first and last residue. The D gene is left open where the match is weak. Rows may omit the clone size; those that give it use once, few, many or a size class.

d_call,v_call,j_call,clone_size,cdr3_aa,cdr3_nt
-,TRBV28,TRBJ2-5,-,CASRKGGTGRAETQYF,TGTGCCAGCAGAAAGGGGGGGACGGGCAGAGCGGAGACCCAGTACTTC
TRBD2,TRBV30,TRBJ2-7,-,CAWEAGGYEQYF,TGTGCCTGGGAAGCGGGAGGCTACGAGCAGTACTTC
-,TRBV7-8,TRBJ2-3,-,CASSSRDTQYF,TGTGCCAGCAGCTCTCGGGATACGCAGTATTTT
-,TRBV5-1,TRBJ2-7,-,CASSLEVGSSYEQYF,TGCGCCAGCAGCTTGGAAGTCGGGAGCTCCTACGAGCAGTACTTC
-,TRBV27,TRBJ1-2,-,CASSLQGMGYGYTF,TGTGCCAGCAGTCTACAGGGAATGGGCTATGGCTACACCTTC
-,TRBV28,TRBJ1-4,-,CASSPDVSNEKLFF,TGTGCCAGCAGTCCGGACGTGAGTAATGAAAAACTGTTTTTT
-,TRBV13,TRBJ1-3,-,CASRGRTSGNTIYF,TGTGCCAGCAGAGGGCGGACCTCTGGAAACACCATATATTTT
-,TRBV7-9,TRBJ2-7,once,CASSDDRPYEQYF,TGTGCCAGCAGCGACGACAGGCCTTACGAGCAGTACTTC
-,TRBV2,TRBJ2-3,once,CASSEGLTSTDTQYF,TGTGCCAGCAGTGAAGGCCTTACTAGCACAGATACGCAGTATTTT
TRBD1,TRBV19,TRBJ1-4,-,CASSARDRRLNEKLFF,TGTGCCAGTAGTGCGCGGGACAGGCGCCTTAATGAAAAACTGTTTTTT
-,TRBV4-1,TRBJ2-1,-,CASSQRDSQYNEQFF,TGCGCCAGCAGCCAACGGGACTCCCAGTACAATGAGCAGTTCTTC
-,TRBV9,TRBJ1-5,-,CASSVGGVGQPQHF,TGTGCCAGCAGCGTAGGGGGGGTAGGTCAGCCCCAGCATTTT
-,TRBV4-1,TRBJ1-5,-,CASSQLWGSNQPQHF,TGCGCCAGCAGCCAACTCTGGGGTAGCAATCAGCCCCAGCATTTT
-,TRBV14,TRBJ2-3,-,CASSQFGDTQYF,TGTGCCAGCAGCCAATTCGGAGATACGCAGTATTTT
-,TRBV19,TRBJ2-1,once,CASSSLGVTSYNEQFF,TGTGCCAGTAGTAGCCTGGGGGTTACCTCCTACAATGAGCAGTTCTTC
-,TRBV5-1,TRBJ2-1,-,CASSFNRLELIAYNEQFF,TGCGCCAGCAGCTTCAATAGACTAGAGTTAATAGCCTACAATGAGCAGTTCTTC
TRBD2,TRBV5-1,TRBJ2-7,-,CGSAGGDPKEQYF,TGCGGCTCGGCGGGAGGAGACCCCAAAGAGCAGTACTTC